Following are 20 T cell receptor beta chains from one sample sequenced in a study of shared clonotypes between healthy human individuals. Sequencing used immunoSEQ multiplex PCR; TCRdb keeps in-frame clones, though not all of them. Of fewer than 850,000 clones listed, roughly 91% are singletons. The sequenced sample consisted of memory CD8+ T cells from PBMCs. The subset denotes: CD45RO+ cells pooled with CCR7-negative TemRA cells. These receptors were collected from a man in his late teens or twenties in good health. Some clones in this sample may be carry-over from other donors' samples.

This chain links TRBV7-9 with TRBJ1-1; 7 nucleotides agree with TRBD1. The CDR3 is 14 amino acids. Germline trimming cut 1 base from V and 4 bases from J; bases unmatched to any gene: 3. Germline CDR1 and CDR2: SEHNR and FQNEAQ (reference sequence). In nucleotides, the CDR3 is TGTGCCAGCAGCTTAGTGTCAGGGGGCACTGAAGCTTTCTTT. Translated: CASSLVSGGTEAFF.

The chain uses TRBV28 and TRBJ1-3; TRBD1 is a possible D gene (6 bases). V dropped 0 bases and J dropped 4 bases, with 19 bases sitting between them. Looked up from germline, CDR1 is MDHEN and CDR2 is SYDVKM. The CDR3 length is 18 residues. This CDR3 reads CASSLWEGHRDPGNTIYF. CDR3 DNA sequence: TGTGCCAGCAGTTTATGGGAGGGACACAGGGACCCGGGAAACACCATATATTTT.

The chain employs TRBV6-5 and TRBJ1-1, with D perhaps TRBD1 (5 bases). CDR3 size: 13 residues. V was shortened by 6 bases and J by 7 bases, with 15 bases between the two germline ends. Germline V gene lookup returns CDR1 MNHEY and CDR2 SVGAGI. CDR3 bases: TGTGCCAGCAGAGCCGGGGGACCGATTGAAGCTTTCTTT. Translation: CASRAGGPIEAFF.

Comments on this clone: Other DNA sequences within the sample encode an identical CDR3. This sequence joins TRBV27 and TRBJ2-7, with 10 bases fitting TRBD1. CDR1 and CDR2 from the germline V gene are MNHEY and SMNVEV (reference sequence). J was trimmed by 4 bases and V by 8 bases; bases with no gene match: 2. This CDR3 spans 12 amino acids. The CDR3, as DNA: TGTGCCAGCGGACAGGGGGGGTACGAGCAGTACTTC. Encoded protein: CASGQGGYEQYF.

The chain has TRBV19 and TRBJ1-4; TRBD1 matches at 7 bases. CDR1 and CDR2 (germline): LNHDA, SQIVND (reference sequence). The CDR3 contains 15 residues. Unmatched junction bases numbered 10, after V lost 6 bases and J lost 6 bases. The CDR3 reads CASRETGFSDEKLFF. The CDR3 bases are TGTGCCAGTAGAGAGACAGGGTTTAGTGATGAAAAACTGTTTTTT. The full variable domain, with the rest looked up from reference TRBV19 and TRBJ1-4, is DGGITQSPKYLFRKEGQNVTLSCEQNLNHDAMYWYRQDPGQGLRLIYYSQIVNDFQKGDIAEGYSVSREKKESFPLTVTSAQKNPTAFYLCASRETGFSDEKLFFGSGTQLSVL.

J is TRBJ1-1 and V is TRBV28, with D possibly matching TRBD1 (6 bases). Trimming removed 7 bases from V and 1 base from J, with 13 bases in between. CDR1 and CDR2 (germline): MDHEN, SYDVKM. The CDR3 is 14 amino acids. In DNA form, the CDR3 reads TGTGCCAGCACCCCTAGGGGGGAGAACACTGAAGCTTTCTTT. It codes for CASTPRGENTEAFF.

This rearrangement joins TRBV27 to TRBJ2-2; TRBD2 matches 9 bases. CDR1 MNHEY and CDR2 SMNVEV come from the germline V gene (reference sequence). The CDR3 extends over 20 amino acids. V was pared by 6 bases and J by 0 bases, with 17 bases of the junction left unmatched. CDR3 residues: CASRPGWATLAGPNTGELFF. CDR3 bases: TGTGCCAGCAGACCCGGGTGGGCAACACTAGCGGGCCCGAACACCGGGGAGCTGTTTTTT.

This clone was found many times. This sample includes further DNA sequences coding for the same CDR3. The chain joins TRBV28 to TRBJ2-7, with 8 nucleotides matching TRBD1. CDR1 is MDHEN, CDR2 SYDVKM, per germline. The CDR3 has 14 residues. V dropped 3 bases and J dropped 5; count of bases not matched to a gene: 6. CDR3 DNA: TGTGCCAGCAGTTTTGAGGCAGGGGGCGACGAGCAGTACTTC. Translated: CASSFEAGGDEQYF.

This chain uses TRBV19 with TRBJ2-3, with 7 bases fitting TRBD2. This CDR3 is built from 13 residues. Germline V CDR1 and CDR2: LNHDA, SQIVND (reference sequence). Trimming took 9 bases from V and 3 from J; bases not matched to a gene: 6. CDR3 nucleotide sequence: TGTGCCAGCCGGCCCGGGGGGACAGATACGCAGTATTTT. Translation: CASRPGGTDTQYF.

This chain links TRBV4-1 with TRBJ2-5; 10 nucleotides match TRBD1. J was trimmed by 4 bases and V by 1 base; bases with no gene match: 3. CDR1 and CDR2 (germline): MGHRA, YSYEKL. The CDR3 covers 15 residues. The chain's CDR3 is CASSQGTGGGETQYF. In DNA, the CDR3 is TGCGCCAGCAGCCAAGGGACAGGGGGGGGAGAGACCCAGTACTTC.

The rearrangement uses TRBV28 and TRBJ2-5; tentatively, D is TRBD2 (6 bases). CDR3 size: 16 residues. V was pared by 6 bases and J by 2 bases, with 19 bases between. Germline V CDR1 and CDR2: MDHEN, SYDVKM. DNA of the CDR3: TGTGCCAGCAGATCCCTGCGGGGAGACCAACAAGAGACCCAGTACTTC. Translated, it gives CASRSLRGDQQETQYF.

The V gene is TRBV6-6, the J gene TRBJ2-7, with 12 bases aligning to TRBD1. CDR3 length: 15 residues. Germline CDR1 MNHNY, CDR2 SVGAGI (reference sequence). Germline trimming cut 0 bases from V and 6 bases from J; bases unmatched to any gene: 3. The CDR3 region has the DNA TGTGCCAGCAGTTACTCCCGGGACAGGGGGCCCGAGCAGTACTTC. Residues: CASSYSRDRGPEQYF.

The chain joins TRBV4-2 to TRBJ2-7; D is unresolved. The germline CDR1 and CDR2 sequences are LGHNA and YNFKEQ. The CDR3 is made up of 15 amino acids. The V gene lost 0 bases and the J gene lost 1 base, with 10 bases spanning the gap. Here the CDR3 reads CASSQDPAPSYEQYF. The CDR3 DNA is TGTGCCAGCAGCCAAGATCCGGCCCCATCCTACGAGCAGTACTTC.

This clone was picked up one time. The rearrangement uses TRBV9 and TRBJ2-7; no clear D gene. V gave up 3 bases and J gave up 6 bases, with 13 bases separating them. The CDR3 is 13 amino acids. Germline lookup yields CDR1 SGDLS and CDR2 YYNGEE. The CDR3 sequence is CASSAGPRSEQYF. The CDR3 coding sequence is TGTGCCAGCAGCGCCGGTCCTCGTTCCGAGCAGTACTTC.

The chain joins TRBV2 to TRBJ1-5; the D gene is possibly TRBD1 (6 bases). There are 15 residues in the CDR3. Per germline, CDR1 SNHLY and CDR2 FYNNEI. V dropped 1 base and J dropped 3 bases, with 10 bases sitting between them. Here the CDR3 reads CASSEVDRPNQPQHF. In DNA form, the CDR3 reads TGTGCCAGCAGTGAAGTAGACAGGCCCAATCAGCCCCAGCATTTT.

The CDR3: CASRPPSTDTQYF. CDR3 sequence (DNA): TGTGCCAGCCGTCCACCTAGCACAGATACGCAGTATTTT. The chain couples TRBV7-9 to TRBJ2-3; D is uncertain. V lost 8 bases and J 0 bases, leaving 9 bases between the germline ends. Germline values: CDR1 SEHNR, CDR2 FQNEAQ (reference sequence). CDR3 length: 13 residues.

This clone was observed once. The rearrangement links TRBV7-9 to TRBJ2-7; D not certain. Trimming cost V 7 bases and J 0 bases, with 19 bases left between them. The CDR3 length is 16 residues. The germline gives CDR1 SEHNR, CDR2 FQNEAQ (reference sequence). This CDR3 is CASIYQFSRSSYEQYF. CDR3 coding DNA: TGTGCCAGCATCTACCAGTTCTCCAGGAGCTCCTACGAGCAGTACTTC.

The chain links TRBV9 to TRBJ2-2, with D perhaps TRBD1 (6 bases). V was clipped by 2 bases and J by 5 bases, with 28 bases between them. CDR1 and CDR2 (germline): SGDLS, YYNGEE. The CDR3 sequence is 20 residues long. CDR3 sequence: CASSVHRDLIPKAETGELFF. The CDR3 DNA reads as TGTGCCAGCAGCGTTCACAGGGACCTTATCCCAAAAGCTGAGACCGGGGAGCTGTTTTTT.

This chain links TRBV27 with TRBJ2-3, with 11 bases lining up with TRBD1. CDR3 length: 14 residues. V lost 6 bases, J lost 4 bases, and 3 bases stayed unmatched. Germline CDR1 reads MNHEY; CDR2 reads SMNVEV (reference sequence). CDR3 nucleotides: TGTGCCAGCAGGGACAGGGGGCGAGCAGATACGCAGTATTTT. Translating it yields CASRDRGRADTQYF.

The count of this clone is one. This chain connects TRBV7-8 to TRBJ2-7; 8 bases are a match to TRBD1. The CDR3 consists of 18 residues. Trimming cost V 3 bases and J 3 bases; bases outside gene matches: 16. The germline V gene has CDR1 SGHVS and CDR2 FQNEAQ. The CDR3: CASSFNHVLGQGYYEQYF. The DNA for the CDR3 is TGTGCCAGCAGCTTCAATCATGTACTTGGACAGGGATACTACGAGCAGTACTTC.